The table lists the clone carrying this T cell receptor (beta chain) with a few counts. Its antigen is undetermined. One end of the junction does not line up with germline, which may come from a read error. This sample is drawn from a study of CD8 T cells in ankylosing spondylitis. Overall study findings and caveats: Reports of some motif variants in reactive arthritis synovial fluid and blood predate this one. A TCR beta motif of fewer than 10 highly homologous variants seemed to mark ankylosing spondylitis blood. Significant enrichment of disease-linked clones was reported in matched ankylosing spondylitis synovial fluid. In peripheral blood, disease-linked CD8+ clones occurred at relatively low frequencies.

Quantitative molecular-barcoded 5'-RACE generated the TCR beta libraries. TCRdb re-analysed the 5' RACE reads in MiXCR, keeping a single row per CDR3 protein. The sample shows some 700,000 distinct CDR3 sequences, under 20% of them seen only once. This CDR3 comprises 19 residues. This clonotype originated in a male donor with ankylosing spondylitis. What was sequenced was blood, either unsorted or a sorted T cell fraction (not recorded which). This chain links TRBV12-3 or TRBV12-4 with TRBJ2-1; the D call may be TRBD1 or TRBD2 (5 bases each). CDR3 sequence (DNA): TGTGCCAGCTGTTTAGCGCGAAATAGGGGAGCCAGCTCCTACAATGAGCAGTTCTTC. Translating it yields CASCLARNRGASSYNEQFF.